This entry describes one T cell receptor beta chain. The antigen is not known. This specimen belongs to a study of graft-versus-host responses after intestinal transplantation. Background on the study: Multivisceral, liver-intestinal, or isolated intestinal transplants were performed in recipients. Every recipient underwent anti-thymocyte globulin induction, then tacrolimus and steroids for approximately 3 years.

Study results and caveats: The study associated peak circulating GvH clone levels with early post-transplant HvG declines. Researchers found GvH clones in recipient marrow, and some showed up first in ileum or blood.

Germline V gene sequence: CDR1 SGHRS, CDR2 YFSETQ. Trimming removed 5 bases from V and 5 bases from J; junction bases left unmatched: 14. This CDR3 has 18 amino acids. The protocol was immunoSEQ multiplex PCR, while the TCRdb copy is restricted to in-frame clones and leaves out a portion. The sample carries fewer than 85,000 clones, under 90% recorded once. The clonotype was recovered from a human donor who was the organ donor for an intestinal transplant. The sample was unstimulated CD4+ T cells sorted from spleen or lymph node cells, taken before transplant. V is TRBV5-1 and J is TRBJ2-5, with 14 bases that match TRBD2. The chain's CDR3 is CASSTALGTSGGLETQYF. Written as DNA, the CDR3 is TGCGCCAGCAGTACCGCGCTGGGGACTAGCGGGGGTCTGGAGACCCAGTACTTC.